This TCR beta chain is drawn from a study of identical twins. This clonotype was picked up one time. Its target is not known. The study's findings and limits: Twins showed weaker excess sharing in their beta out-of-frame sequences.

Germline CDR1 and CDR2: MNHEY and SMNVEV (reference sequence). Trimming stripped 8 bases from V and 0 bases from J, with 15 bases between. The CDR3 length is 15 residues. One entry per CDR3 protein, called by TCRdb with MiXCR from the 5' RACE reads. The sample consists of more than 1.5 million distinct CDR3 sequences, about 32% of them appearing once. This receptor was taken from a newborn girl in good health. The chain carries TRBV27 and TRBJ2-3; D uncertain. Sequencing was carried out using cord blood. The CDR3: CASGTDRVSTDTQYF. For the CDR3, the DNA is TGTGCCAGCGGTACTGACCGGGTTAGCACAGATACGCAGTATTTT.